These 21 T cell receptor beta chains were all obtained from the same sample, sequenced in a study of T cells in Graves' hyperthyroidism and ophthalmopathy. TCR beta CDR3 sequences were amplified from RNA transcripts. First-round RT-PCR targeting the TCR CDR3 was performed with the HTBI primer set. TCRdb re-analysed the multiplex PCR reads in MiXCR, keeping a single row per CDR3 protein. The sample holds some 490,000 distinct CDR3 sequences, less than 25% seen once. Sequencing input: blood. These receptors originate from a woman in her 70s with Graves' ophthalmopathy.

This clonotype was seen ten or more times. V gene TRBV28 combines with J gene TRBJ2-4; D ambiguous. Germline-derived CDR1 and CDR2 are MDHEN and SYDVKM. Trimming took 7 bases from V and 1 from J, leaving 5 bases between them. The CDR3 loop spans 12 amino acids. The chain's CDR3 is CASTQAKNIQYF. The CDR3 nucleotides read TGTGCCAGCACCCAGGCCAAAAACATTCAGTACTTC.

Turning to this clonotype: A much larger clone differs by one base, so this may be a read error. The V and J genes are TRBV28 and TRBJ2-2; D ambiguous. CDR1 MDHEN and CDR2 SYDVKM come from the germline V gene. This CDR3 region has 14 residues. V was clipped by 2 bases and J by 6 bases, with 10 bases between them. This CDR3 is CASSLGLAAGELFF. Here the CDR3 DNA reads TGTGCCAGCAGTTTAGGGCTCGCCGCCGGGGAGCTGTTTTTT. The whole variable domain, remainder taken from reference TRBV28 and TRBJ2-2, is DVKVTQSSRYLVKRTGEKVFLECVQDMDHENMFWYRQDPGLGLRLIYFSYDVKMKEKGDIPEGYSVSREKKERFSLILESASTNQTSMYLCASSLGLAAGELFFGEGSRLTVL.

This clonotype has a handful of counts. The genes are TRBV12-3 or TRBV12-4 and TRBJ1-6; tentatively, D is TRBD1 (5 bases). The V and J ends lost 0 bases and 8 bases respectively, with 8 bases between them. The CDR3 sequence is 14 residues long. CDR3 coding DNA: TGTGCCAGCAGTTTAGCGGGAGGGGATTCACCCCTCCACTTT. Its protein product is CASSLAGGDSPLHF.

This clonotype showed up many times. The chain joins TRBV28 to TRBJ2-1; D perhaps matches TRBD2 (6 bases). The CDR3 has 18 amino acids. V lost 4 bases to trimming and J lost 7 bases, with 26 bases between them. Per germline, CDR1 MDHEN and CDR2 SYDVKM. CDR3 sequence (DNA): TGTGCCAGCAGTTGCCATGCGTGCCCCTCGGGACTGACTAATGAGCAGTTCTTC. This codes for CASSCHACPSGLTNEQFF.

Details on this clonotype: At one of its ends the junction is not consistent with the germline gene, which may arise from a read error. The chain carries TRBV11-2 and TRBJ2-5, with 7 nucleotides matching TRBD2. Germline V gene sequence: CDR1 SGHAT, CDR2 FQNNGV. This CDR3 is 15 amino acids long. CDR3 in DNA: TGCGCCAGCAGCATGGGAACTAGCGCACAAGAGACCCAGTACTTC. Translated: CASSMGTSAQETQYF.

CDR3: CASSSRAGFNEKLFF. CDR3 in DNA: TGTGCCAGCAGCTCGAGGGCAGGCTTTAATGAAAAACTGTTTTTT. The J gene is TRBJ1-4, the V gene TRBV28; D unresolved. The germline V gene has CDR1 MDHEN and CDR2 SYDVKM. The CDR3 length is 15 residues. The germline V and J ends were trimmed by 6 bases and 4 bases, with 15 bases remaining between them.

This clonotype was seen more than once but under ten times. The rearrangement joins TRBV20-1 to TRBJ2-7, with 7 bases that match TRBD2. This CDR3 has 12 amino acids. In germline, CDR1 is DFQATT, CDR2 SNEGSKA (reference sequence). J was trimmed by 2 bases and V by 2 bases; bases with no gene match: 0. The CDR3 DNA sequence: TGCAGTGCTAGACTAGCGGCCTACGAGCAGTACTTC. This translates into CSARLAAYEQYF.

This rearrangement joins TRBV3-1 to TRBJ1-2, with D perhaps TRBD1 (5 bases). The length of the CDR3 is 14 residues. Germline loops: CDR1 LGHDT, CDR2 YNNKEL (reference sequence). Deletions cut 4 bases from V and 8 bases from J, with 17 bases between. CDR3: CASSPHSGTWGYTF. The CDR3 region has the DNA TGTGCCAGCAGCCCACACTCAGGGACGTGGGGCTACACCTTC. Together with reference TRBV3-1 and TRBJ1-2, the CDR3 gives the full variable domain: DTAVSQTPKYLVTQMGNDKSIKCEQNLGHDTMYWYKQDSKKFLKIMFSYNNKELIINETVPNRFSPKSPDKAHLNLHINSLELGDSAVYFCASSPHSGTWGYTFGSGTRLTVV.

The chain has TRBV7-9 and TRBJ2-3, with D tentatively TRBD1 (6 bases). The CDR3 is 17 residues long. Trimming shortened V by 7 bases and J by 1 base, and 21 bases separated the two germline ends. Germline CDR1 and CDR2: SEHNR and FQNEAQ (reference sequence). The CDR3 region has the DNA TGTGCCAGCAAGGTCCCATACAGGGCTCGTGGCACAGATACGCAGTATTTT. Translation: CASKVPYRARGTDTQYF.

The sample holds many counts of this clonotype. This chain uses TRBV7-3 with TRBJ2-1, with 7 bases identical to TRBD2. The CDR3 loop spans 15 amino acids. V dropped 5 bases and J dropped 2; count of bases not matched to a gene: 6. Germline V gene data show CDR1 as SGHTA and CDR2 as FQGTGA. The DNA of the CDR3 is TGTGCCAGCAGCCGGATCGGGACTACCTACAATGAGCAGTTCTTC. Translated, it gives CASSRIGTTYNEQFF.

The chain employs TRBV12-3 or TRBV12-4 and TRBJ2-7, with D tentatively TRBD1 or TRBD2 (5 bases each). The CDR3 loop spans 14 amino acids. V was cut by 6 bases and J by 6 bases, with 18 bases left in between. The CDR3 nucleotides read TGTGCCAGCAGGGCTACAGGATCTGGGGGCGAGCAGTACTTC. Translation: CASRATGSGGEQYF.

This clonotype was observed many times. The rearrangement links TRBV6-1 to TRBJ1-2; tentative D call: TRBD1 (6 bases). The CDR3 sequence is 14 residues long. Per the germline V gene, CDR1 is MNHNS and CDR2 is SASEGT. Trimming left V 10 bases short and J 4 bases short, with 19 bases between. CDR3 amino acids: CATQMGGRGYGYTF. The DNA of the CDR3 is TGTGCCACCCAGATGGGGGGGCGAGGCTATGGCTACACCTTC.

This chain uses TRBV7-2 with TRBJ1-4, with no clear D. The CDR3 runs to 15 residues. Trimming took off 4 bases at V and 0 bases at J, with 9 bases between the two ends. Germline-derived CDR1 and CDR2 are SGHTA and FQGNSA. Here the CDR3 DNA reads TGTGCCAGCAGCTCAAAGGGCTCAACTAATGAAAAACTGTTTTTT. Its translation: CASSSKGSTNEKLFF.

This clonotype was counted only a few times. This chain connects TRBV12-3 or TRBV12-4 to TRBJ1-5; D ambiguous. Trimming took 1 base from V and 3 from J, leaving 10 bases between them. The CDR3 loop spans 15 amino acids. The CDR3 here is CASSLVAGNNQPQHF. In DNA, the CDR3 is TGTGCCAGCAGTTTAGTAGCCGGGAACAATCAGCCCCAGCATTTT.

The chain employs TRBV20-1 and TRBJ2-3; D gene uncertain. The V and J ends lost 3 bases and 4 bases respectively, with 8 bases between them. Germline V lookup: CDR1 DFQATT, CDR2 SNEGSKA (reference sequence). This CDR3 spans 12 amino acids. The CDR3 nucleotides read TGCAGTGCTAGGCAGTTAGCAGATACGCAGTATTTT. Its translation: CSARQLADTQYF.

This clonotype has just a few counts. CDR3 residues: CASSESPYPDTQYF. Here the CDR3 DNA reads TGTGCCAGCAGTGAGTCACCATACCCAGATACGCAGTATTTT. The rearrangement joins TRBV6-4 to TRBJ2-3; the D is unclear. Deletions cut 3 bases from V and 4 bases from J, with 11 bases between. CDR3 size: 14 residues. Germline CDR1 is MRHNA and CDR2 is SNTAGT.

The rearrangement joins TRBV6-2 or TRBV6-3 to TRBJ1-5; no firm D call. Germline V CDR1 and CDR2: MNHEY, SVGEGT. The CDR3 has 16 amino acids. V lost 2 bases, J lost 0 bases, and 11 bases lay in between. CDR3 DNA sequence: TGTGCCAGCAGTTACGGCCTACGGGGTAGCAATCAGCCCCAGCATTTT. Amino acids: CASSYGLRGSNQPQHF.

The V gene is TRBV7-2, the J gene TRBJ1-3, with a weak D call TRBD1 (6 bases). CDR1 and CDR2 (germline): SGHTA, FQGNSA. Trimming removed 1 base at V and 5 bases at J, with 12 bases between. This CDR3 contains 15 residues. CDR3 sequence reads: CASSLGGGARNTIYF. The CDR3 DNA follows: TGTGCCAGCAGCTTAGGGGGGGGGGCCCGAAACACCATATATTTT.

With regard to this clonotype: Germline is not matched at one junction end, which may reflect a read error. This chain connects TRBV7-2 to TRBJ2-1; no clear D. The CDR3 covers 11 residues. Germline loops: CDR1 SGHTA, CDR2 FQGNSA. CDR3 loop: CSSSLNNEQFF. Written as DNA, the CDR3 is TGTTCCAGCAGCTTAAACAATGAGCAGTTCTTC.

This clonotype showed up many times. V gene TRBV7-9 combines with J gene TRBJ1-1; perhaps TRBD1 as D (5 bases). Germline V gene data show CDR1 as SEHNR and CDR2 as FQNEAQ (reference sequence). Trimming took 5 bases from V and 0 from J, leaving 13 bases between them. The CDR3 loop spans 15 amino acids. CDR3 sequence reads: CASSPSEGLNTEAFF. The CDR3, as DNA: TGTGCCAGCAGCCCTAGTGAGGGGTTGAACACTGAAGCTTTCTTT. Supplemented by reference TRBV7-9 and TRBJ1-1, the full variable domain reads DTGVSQNPRHKITKRGQNVTFRCDPISEHNRLYWYRQTLGQGPEFLTYFQNEAQLEKSRLLSDRFSAERPKGSFSTLEIQRTEQGDSAMYLCASSPSEGLNTEAFFGQGTRLTVV.

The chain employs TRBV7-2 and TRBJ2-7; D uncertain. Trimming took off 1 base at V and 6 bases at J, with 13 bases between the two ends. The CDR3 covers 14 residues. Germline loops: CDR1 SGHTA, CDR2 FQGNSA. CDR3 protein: CASSLVQLSGEQYF. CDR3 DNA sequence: TGTGCCAGCAGCTTAGTGCAGTTGTCGGGCGAGCAGTACTTC.